This note documents a single T cell receptor (beta chain) sequence. Its antigen is still unknown. The record originates from a study of cytomegalovirus exposure and HLA in healthy donors. Findings of the study overall: It was reported in a later analysis that an Asian-associated ancestry cluster showed fewer N-insertions than the approximately 670-donor mean. Across all donors, roughly uniform sequencing depth was an assumption of the presence/absence analyses.

Healthy bone marrow donors made up the donor group. Trimming cost V 4 bases and J 3 bases; bases outside gene matches: 2. This CDR3 has 14 residues. Germline CDR1 and CDR2: MNHEY and SVGAGI. Amplification used 60 Vbeta primers and 13 Jbeta primers. Measured with immunoSEQ multiplex PCR; TCRdb has only the in-frame clones, and not every one. The table records approximately 200,000 clones, about 83% of them present only once. The sample taken for sequencing was PBMCs. The V gene is TRBV6-5, the J gene TRBJ2-3, with 9 bases that match TRBD2. The receptor was isolated from a girl under 18 in good health and CMV-seronegative. The chain's CDR3 is CASSLSGRTDTQYF. As DNA, the CDR3 is TGTGCCAGCAGTTTAAGCGGGAGGACAGATACGCAGTATTTT.